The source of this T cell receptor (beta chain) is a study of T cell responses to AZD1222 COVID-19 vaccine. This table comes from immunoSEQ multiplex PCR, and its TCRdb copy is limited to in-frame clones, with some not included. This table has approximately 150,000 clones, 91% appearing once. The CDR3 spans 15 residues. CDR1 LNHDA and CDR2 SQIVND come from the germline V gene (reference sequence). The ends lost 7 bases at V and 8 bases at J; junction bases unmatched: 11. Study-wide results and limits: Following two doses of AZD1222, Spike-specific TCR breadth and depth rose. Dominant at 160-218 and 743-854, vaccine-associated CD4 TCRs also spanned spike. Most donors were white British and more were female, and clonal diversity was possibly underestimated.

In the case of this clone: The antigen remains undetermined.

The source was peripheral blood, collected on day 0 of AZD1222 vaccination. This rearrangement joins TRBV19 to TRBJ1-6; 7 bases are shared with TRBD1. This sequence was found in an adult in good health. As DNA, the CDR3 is TGTGCCAGTACCCTAGATGGAGGGGGCGATTCACCCCTCCACTTT. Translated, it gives CASTLDGGGDSPLHF.